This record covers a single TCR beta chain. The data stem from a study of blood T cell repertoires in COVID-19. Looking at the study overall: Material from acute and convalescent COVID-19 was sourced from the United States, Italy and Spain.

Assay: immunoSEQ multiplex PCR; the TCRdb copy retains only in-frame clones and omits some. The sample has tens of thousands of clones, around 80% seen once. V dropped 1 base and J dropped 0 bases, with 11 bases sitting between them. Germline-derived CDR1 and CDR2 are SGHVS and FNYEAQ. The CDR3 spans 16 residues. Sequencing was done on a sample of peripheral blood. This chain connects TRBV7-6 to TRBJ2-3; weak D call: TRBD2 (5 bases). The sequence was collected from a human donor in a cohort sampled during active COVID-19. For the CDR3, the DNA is TGTGCCAGCAGCTTAGGAGGGCAGTCTAGCACAGATACGCAGTATTTT. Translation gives CASSLGGQSSTDTQYF.